One and the same sample provided the 7 T cell receptor beta chains below, sequenced in a study of blood T cell repertoires in COVID-19. Profiled with immunoSEQ multiplex PCR; TCRdb holds only in-frame clones, not every one. The sample consists of 190,000 or so clones, about 81% of them appearing once. Sample: PBMCs or T cells enriched from blood (not recorded which). The receptor source for this set is a middle-aged man who had recovered from COVID-19.

The CDR3 loop reads CASSTGGSGNTIYF. The CDR3 DNA reads TGCGCCAGCAGCACAGGGGGCTCTGGAAACACCATATATTTT. The chain couples TRBV5-1 to TRBJ1-3; 8 nucleotides align to TRBD1. The CDR3 is 14 amino acids. Per germline, CDR1 SGHRS and CDR2 YFSETQ. V shed 4 bases and J 0 bases; nucleotides not matched to a gene: 0.

The gene calls are TRBV9 and TRBJ2-3; 8 bases are a match to TRBD1. Trimming removed 4 bases from V and 0 bases from J; junction bases left unmatched: 7. Germline loops: CDR1 SGDLS, CDR2 YYNGEE. The CDR3 runs to 16 residues. In nucleotides, the CDR3 is TGTGCCAGCAGCCCCTGGACAGGGACGAGCACAGATACGCAGTATTTT. Its translation: CASSPWTGTSTDTQYF.

The chain links TRBV9 to TRBJ2-3; D not resolved. Germline loops: CDR1 SGDLS, CDR2 YYNGEE. The ends were cut back, 3 bases at V and 2 bases at J, with 16 bases in the middle. The CDR3 extends over 16 amino acids. The CDR3 is CASSAALETHTDTQYF. The CDR3 DNA is TGTGCCAGCAGCGCAGCGTTGGAAACGCACACAGATACGCAGTATTTT.

This clone was observed a few times. This chain connects TRBV4-1 to TRBJ1-5, with TRBD1 identical over 7 bases. V lost 4 bases to trimming and J lost 3 bases; unmatched junction nucleotides: 6. The V gene's germline CDR1 is MGHRA and CDR2 YSYEKL. CDR3 size: 15 residues. The CDR3 bases are TGCGCCAGCAGCCTCCGGGACAGCATCAATCAGCCCCAGCATTTT. This encodes CASSLRDSINQPQHF.

The gene calls are TRBV27 and TRBJ1-1; a possible D gene is TRBD1 (5 bases). V was trimmed by 4 bases and J by 5 bases, leaving 20 bases between them. Germline V gene data show CDR1 as MNHEY and CDR2 as SMNVEV (reference sequence). This CDR3 comprises 16 residues. CDR3 DNA sequence: TGTGCCAGCAGTTCTTCCCAGCGGTCAGGGAGGACTGAAGCTTTCTTT. This translates into CASSSSQRSGRTEAFF.

The gene calls are TRBV4-1 and TRBJ1-4, with 7 bases matching TRBD1. The CDR3 spans 18 residues. Germline V lookup: CDR1 MGHRA, CDR2 YSYEKL. The trim removed 3 bases at V and 0 bases at J, leaving 10 bases unmatched. The CDR3 is CASSHPPYRGTTNEKLFF. The CDR3 bases are TGCGCCAGCAGCCATCCCCCGTACAGGGGCACAACTAATGAAAAACTGTTTTTT.

This chain connects TRBV6-5 to TRBJ2-7; D remains unclear. Per the germline V gene, CDR1 is MNHEY and CDR2 is SVGAGI. The CDR3 spans 13 residues. Trimming pared 4 bases from V and 6 bases from J, leaving 13 bases between. The chain's CDR3 is CASSSTPRSEQYF. CDR3 DNA: TGTGCCAGCAGTTCGACCCCCAGGTCCGAGCAGTACTTC.